This T cell receptor beta chain is drawn from a study of blood T cell repertoires in COVID-19. Whole-study context: Samples representing acute and convalescent COVID-19 were sourced from the United States, Italy and Spain. PBMCs, B-cell-depleted T cells, or T cells provided the cDNA or gDNA that made up the material.

Methods used by the authors: The authors estimated nucleated cell counts from reference gene primer amplification. Measured with immunoSEQ multiplex PCR; TCRdb has only the in-frame clones, and not every one. D and trimming come from the DNA, and the V and J calls and clone size come from that table. The sample shows roughly 150,000 clones, roughly 74% of them seen only once. With V trimmed by 1 base and J by 5 bases, 10 bases remained unmatched. This CDR3 has 17 residues. Germline CDR1 MNHEY, CDR2 SMNVEV (reference sequence). Source material: peripheral blood. The source of this sequence is an elderly woman with acute or convalescent COVID-19. V is TRBV27 and J is TRBJ2-1, with 8 bases lining up with TRBD2. This CDR3 reads CASSLYGRGALHNEQFF. CDR3 DNA sequence: TGTGCCAGCAGTTTATACGGGAGGGGCGCCCTACACAATGAGCAGTTCTTC.